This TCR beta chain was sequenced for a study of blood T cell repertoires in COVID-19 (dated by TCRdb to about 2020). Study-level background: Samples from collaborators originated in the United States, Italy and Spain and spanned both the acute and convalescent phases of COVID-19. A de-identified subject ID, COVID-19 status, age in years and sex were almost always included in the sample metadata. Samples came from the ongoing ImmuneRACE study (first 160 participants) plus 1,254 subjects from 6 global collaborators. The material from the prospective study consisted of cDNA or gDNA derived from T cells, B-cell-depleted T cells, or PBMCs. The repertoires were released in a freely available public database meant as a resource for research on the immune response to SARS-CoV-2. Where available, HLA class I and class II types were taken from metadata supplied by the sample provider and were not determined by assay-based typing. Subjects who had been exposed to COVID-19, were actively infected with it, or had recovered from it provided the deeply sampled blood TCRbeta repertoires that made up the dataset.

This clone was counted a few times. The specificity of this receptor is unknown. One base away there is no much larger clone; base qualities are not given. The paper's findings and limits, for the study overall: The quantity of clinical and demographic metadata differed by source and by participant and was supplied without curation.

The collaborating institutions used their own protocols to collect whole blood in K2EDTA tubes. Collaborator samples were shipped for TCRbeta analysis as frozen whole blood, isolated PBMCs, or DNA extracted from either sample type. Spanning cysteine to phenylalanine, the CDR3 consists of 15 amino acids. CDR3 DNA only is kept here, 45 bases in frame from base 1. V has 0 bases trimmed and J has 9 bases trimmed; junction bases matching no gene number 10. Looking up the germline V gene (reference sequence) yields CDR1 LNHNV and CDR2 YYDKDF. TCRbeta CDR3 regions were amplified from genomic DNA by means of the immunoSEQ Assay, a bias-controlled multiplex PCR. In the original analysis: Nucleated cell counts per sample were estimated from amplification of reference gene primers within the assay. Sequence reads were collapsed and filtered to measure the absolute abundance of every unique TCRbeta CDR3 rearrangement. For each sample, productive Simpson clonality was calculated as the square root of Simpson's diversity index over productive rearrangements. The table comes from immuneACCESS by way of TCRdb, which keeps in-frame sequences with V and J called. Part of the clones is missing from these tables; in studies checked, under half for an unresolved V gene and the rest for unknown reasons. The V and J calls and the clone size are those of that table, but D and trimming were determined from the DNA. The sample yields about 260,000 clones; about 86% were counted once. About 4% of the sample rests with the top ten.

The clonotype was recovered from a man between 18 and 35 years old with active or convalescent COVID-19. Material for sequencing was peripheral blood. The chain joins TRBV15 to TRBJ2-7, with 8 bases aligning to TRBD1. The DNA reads TGTGCCACCAGCAGAGATGAGGGGACAGGAATCGGGCAGTACTTC. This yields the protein CATSRDEGTGIGQYF.